These 20 T cell receptor beta chains came from one sample sequenced in a study of CD8 T cells in ankylosing spondylitis. TCRdb re-derived calls from the 5' RACE reads in MiXCR, one entry per CDR3 protein. The sample lists about 160,000 distinct CDR3 sequences; roughly 18% were seen once. The sequenced sample was blood, either unsorted or a sorted T cell fraction (not recorded which). The receptors shown here come from a male donor with ankylosing spondylitis or in good health (not recorded which).

This chain uses TRBV30 with TRBJ2-2, with 9 positions matching TRBD2. The length of the CDR3 is 15 residues. With V trimmed by 3 bases and J by 7 bases, 9 bases remained unmatched. Germline lookup yields CDR1 GTSNPN and CDR2 SVGIG (reference sequence). The CDR3 is CAWRASGIFSGELFF. The CDR3 nucleotides read TGTGCCTGGAGGGCTAGCGGGATATTCAGCGGGGAGCTGTTTTTT.

This clonotype was seen more than once but under ten times. V gene TRBV29-1 combines with J gene TRBJ1-2; a possible D gene is TRBD1 (5 bases). The CDR3 contains 15 residues. Germline CDR1 is SQVTM and CDR2 is ANQGSEA. Trimming pared 0 bases from V and 8 bases from J, leaving 19 bases between. The CDR3: CSVEDGAGQTSGYTF. CDR3 nucleotides: TGCAGCGTTGAAGATGGCGCAGGACAAACTTCGGGCTACACCTTC. The full variable domain, rest sourced from reference TRBV29-1 and TRBJ1-2, is SAVISQKPSRDICQRGTSLTIQCQVDSQVTMMFWYRQQPGQSLTLIATANQGSEATYESGFVIDKFPISRPNLTFSTLTVSNMSPEDSSIYLCSVEDGAGQTSGYTFGSGTRLTVV.

This clonotype was counted at least ten times. This chain connects TRBV5-1 to TRBJ2-3; maybe TRBD2 (7 bases). This CDR3 has 13 residues. Germline values: CDR1 SGHRS, CDR2 YFSETQ. Between the trimmed V and J ends, which lost 6 bases and 6 bases, there was a span of 14 bases. CDR3 sequence reads: CASTLGGGDTQYF. The CDR3 DNA sequence: TGCGCCAGCACCCTGGGCGGGGGCGATACGCAGTATTTT. Complete variable domain (other parts from reference TRBV5-1 and TRBJ2-3): KAGVTQTPRYLIKTRGQQVTLSCSPISGHRSVSWYQQTPGQGLQFLFEYFSETQRNKGNFPGRFSGRQFSNSRSEMNVSTLELGDSALYLCASTLGGGDTQYFGPGTRLTVL.

This CDR3 reads CASSARGASTDTQYF. CDR3 nucleotide sequence: TGTGCCAGCAGCGCGCGGGGGGCTAGCACAGATACGCAGTATTTT. This rearrangement joins TRBV2 to TRBJ2-3; 8 bases map to TRBD2. With V trimmed by 6 bases and J by 0 bases, 5 bases remained unmatched. This CDR3 is 15 amino acids long. The germline V gene encodes CDR1 SNHLY and CDR2 FYNNEI. Variable domain in full (rest from reference TRBV2 and TRBJ2-3): EPEVTQTPSHQVTQMGQEVILRCVPISNHLYFYWYRQILGQKVEFLVSFYNNEISEKSEIFDDQFSVERPDGSNFTLKIRSTKLEDSAMYFCASSARGASTDTQYFGPGTRLTVL.

Many counts were recorded for this clonotype. Written as DNA, the CDR3 is TGTGCCACCAGTGATCCCGGGACAGGGGTTTTGGATGGCTACACCTTC. Its protein product is CATSDPGTGVLDGYTF. The rearrangement links TRBV24-1 to TRBJ1-2; TRBD1 agrees at 10 bases. The J segment lost 6 bases and the V segment lost 3 bases, leaving 9 bases of the junction unmatched. This CDR3 contains 16 residues. Germline V CDR1 and CDR2: KGHDR, SFDVKD.

This clonotype was detected only a few times. The rearrangement uses TRBV30 and TRBJ2-3; D possibly corresponds to TRBD2 (6 bases). The V end was cut by 4 bases, the J end by 1 base, with 9 bases between. CDR1 is GTSNPN, CDR2 SVGIG, per germline (reference sequence). The CDR3 runs 13 residues. The CDR3, as DNA: TGTGCCTGGACTCGCGGGGGCACAGATACGCAGTATTTT. Its translation: CAWTRGGTDTQYF.

About this clonotype itself: No conserved phenylalanine or tryptophan is present at the end of the CDR3, so a read error is the likely explanation. The gene calls are TRBV10-3 and TRBJ1-1; TRBD1 is a possible D gene (5 bases). CDR3 length: 14 amino acids. Germline lookup yields CDR1 ENHRY and CDR2 SYGVKD. V was trimmed by 0 bases and J by 3 bases, leaving 8 bases between them. Here the CDR3 reads CAISESRGDTEAFI. As DNA, the CDR3 is TGTGCCATCAGTGAGTCTCGAGGGGACACTGAAGCTTTCATT.

This clonotype was observed many times. As DNA, the CDR3 is TGCAGCGTTGTCACTGAGACCTACAATGAGCAGTTCTTC. Encoded protein: CSVVTETYNEQFF. This chain uses TRBV29-1 with TRBJ2-1; D unclear. This CDR3 has 13 residues. V lost 4 bases and J 2 bases, leaving 9 bases between the germline ends. Germline lookup yields CDR1 SQVTM and CDR2 ANQGSEA.

The V and J genes are TRBV18 and TRBJ1-2, with D possibly TRBD1 on 5 matching bases. V lost 2 bases and J 8 bases, leaving 12 bases between the germline ends. The CDR3 consists of 13 residues. Germline CDR1 and CDR2: KGHSH and LQKENI. DNA for the CDR3: TGTGCCAGCTCACCATCGGACACCAGAGGCTACACCTTC. Its protein product is CASSPSDTRGYTF.

This clonotype occurred many times. The V call is TRBV5-5, the J call TRBJ2-7, with unresolved D. CDR1 and CDR2 (germline): SGHKS, YYEKEE (reference sequence). The CDR3 is made up of 15 amino acids. V lost 0 bases and J lost 0, with 10 bases in between. The CDR3 is CASSLGSTLSYEQYF. For the CDR3, the DNA is TGTGCCAGCAGCTTGGGGTCAACACTCTCCTACGAGCAGTACTTC.

V and J are TRBV25-1 and TRBJ1-1; 8 bases map to TRBD1. The CDR3 runs to 16 residues. Germline assignment: CDR1 MGHDK and CDR2 SYGVNS. The V gene end was trimmed by 6 bases and the J gene end by 5 bases; junction bases not matched to a gene: 14. The CDR3, as DNA: TGTGCCAGCAGCGTCGCGGGGGGCAGGGGGCCTACTGAAGCTTTCTTT. It yields the protein CASSVAGGRGPTEAFF. The full variable domain, completed using reference TRBV25-1 and TRBJ1-1, is EADIYQTPRYLVIGTGKKITLECSQTMGHDKMYWYQQDPGMELHLIHYSYGVNSTEKGDLSSESTVSRIRTEHFPLTLESARPSHTSQYLCASSVAGGRGPTEAFFGQGTRLTVV.

The table lists this clonotype with many counts. The V call is TRBV28, the J call TRBJ1-1; D is unresolved. CDR1 MDHEN and CDR2 SYDVKM come from the germline V gene. V dropped 6 bases and J dropped 5 bases, with 16 bases sitting between them. The CDR3 runs 14 residues. The CDR3 is CASSSTVVLTEAFF. DNA for the CDR3: TGTGCCAGCAGCTCTACGGTGGTTTTGACTGAAGCTTTCTTT.

The V gene is TRBV19, the J gene TRBJ2-5, with D possibly being TRBD1 or TRBD2 (6 bases each). The CDR3 loop spans 14 amino acids. The V and J ends lost 5 bases and 2 bases respectively, with 12 bases between them. Looked up from germline, CDR1 is LNHDA and CDR2 is SQIVND (reference sequence). CDR3 nucleotides: TGTGCCAGTAGTCGCGAAGGGGGGCAAGAGACCCAGTACTTC. Its protein product is CASSREGGQETQYF. Variable domain in full (rest from reference TRBV19 and TRBJ2-5): DGGITQSPKYLFRKEGQNVTLSCEQNLNHDAMYWYRQDPGQGLRLIYYSQIVNDFQKGDIAEGYSVSREKKESFPLTVTSAQKNPTAFYLCASSREGGQETQYFGPGTRLLVL.

This clonotype was seen repeatedly, ten times or more. V usage is TRBV12-3 or TRBV12-4 and J usage is TRBJ1-1, with a weak D call TRBD1 (6 bases). V was cut by 2 bases and J by 5 bases, with 15 bases left in between. The CDR3 length is 15 residues. CDR3 amino acids: CASSLLGAGKTEAFF. The CDR3 nucleotides are TGTGCCAGCAGTTTATTGGGGGCGGGGAAAACTGAAGCTTTCTTT.

This clonotype was seen many times. J is TRBJ2-3 and V is TRBV5-1, with D possibly being TRBD1 or TRBD2 (5 bases each). CDR1 is SGHRS and CDR2 is YFSETQ in the germline V gene. The ends were cut back, 1 base at V and 2 bases at J, with 14 bases in the middle. The CDR3 consists of 16 residues. The CDR3: CASSLPRWGTTDTQYF. In DNA form, the CDR3 reads TGCGCCAGCAGCTTGCCACGCTGGGGGACCACAGATACGCAGTATTTT.

This clonotype was found many times. This chain links TRBV5-1 with TRBJ1-4; no firm D call. The CDR3 consists of 14 residues. V lost 2 bases to trimming and J lost 8 bases, with 13 bases between them. Per germline, CDR1 SGHRS and CDR2 YFSETQ. CDR3 DNA sequence: TGCGCCAGCAGCTTTTCCCATTTACAGGAAAAACTGTTTTTT. Translating gives CASSFSHLQEKLFF. Using reference TRBV5-1 and TRBJ1-4 for the parts outside the CDR3, the full variable domain is KAGVTQTPRYLIKTRGQQVTLSCSPISGHRSVSWYQQTPGQGLQFLFEYFSETQRNKGNFPGRFSGRQFSNSRSEMNVSTLELGDSALYLCASSFSHLQEKLFFGSGTQLSVL.

Concerning this clonotype itself: One end of the junction does not line up with germline, which may come from a read error. The chain uses TRBV3-1 and TRBJ1-3; possibly TRBD1 for D (5 bases). The CDR3 length is 18 residues. Germline lookup yields CDR1 LGHDT and CDR2 YNNKEL (reference sequence). The CDR3 DNA follows: TGTGCCAGCAGCCGTTACTCCGGGACCGCTCGCTCTGAAAACACCATATATTTT. Translated, it gives CASSRYSGTARSENTIYF.

CDR3 bases: TGTGCCACTCGGACTAGCGGGAGTCGGGTGCAGTTCTTC. Translation: CATRTSGSRVQFF. The V gene is TRBV28, the J gene TRBJ2-1; 13 bases map to TRBD2. Germline V CDR1 and CDR2: MDHEN, SYDVKM. The CDR3 spans 13 residues. J gave up 12 bases and V 10 bases, and 9 bases lay outside the gene matches.

Ten or more counts support this clonotype. The rearrangement uses TRBV29-1 and TRBJ1-2; tentative D call: TRBD1 (6 bases). The V and J ends lost 7 bases and 7 bases respectively, with 19 bases between them. Germline V gene lookup returns CDR1 SQVTM and CDR2 ANQGSEA. The CDR3 loop spans 13 amino acids. The CDR3 DNA reads TGCAGCGGCGATACAGGGAAGCCAGGTGGCTACACCTTC. Translation: CSGDTGKPGGYTF.

This clonotype has a count of ten or more. The chain combines TRBV5-1 with TRBJ2-1; 11 bases map to TRBD2. The CDR3 extends over 15 amino acids. Germline values: CDR1 SGHRS, CDR2 YFSETQ. With V trimmed by 3 bases and J by 4 bases, 3 bases remained unmatched. CDR3 DNA: TGCGCCAGCAGCTCGGGACTAGCGGATTACAATGAGCAGTTCTTC. This translates into CASSSGLADYNEQFF.